A single sample gave rise to the 18 T cell receptor beta chains below, sequenced in a study of CD8 T cells in Susac syndrome (dated 2019 in TCRdb). To prepare the library, the immunoSEQ multiplex PCR assay was applied. RNA was extracted using the RNeasy kit, and about 0.5 to 1 ug of the RNA was reverse transcribed with random hexamers. TCRdb reprocessing: public reads trimmed at Q25 with fastp, clones called with MiXCR, in-frame beta chains kept. CDR3 protein duplicates are merged, each entry listing the most common genes and DNA. Present in this sample are tens of thousands of distinct CDR3 sequences, just over 90% of which were seen just once. The top ten constitute 0.15% of the sample. Sequenced material: CD4+ T cells from PBMCs. These receptors were obtained from a human donor with Susac syndrome.

This chain links TRBV5-4 with TRBJ2-7; D possibly corresponds to TRBD2 (6 bases). CDR3 length equals 14 residues. Germline V lookup: CDR1 SGHNT, CDR2 YYREEE (reference sequence). V was pared by 4 bases and J by 6 bases, with 17 bases between. The CDR3 sequence is CASSPRGGASEQYF. In nucleotides, the CDR3 is TGTGCCAGCAGCCCCCGGGGCGGGGCCTCCGAGCAGTACTTC.

The chain is built from TRBV14 and TRBJ1-6, with 7 bases identical to TRBD1. J was trimmed by 7 bases and V by 1 base; bases with no gene match: 1. CDR3 length equals 14 residues. Germline-derived CDR1 and CDR2 are SGHDN and FVKESK. Here the CDR3 DNA reads TGTGCCAGCAGCCAAGTGGACAGGAATTCACCCCTCCACTTT. Its protein is CASSQVDRNSPLHF.

The V and J genes are TRBV6-5 and TRBJ1-5; 9 bases fit TRBD1. V lost 5 bases, J lost 8 bases, and 7 bases stayed unmatched. The V gene's germline CDR1 is MNHEY and CDR2 SVGAGI. CDR3 length: 14 amino acids. This CDR3 reads CASSPDRGNEPQHF. The CDR3 DNA reads as TGTGCCAGCAGTCCGGACAGGGGTAATGAGCCCCAGCATTTT.

V and J are TRBV18 and TRBJ1-5; 7 nucleotides agree with TRBD1. J lost 5 bases, V lost 3 bases, and 4 bases had no gene match. CDR3 length equals 14 residues. Germline values: CDR1 KGHSH, CDR2 LQKENI. The CDR3, as DNA: TGTGCCAGCTCACCGACAGGGCTCGATCAGCCCCAGCATTTT. Protein product: CASSPTGLDQPQHF.

The chain is built from TRBV19 and TRBJ2-5; no clear D gene. V lost 3 bases and J 3 bases, leaving 8 bases between the germline ends. Germline V gives CDR1 LNHDA, CDR2 SQIVND (reference sequence). The CDR3 contains 13 residues. CDR3 DNA: TGTGCCAGTAGTATTTTTCGAGAAGAGACCCAGTACTTC. Amino acid sequence: CASSIFREETQYF.

The V gene is TRBV3-1, the J gene TRBJ2-1, with 7 nucleotides matching TRBD2. The germline V gene encodes CDR1 LGHDT and CDR2 YNNKEL (reference sequence). Unmatched junction bases numbered 6, after V lost 3 bases and J lost 7 bases. The CDR3 extends over 14 amino acids. The CDR3 nucleotides are TGTGCCAGCAGCCAGGGGAGGGAAGGGAATGAGCAGTTCTTC. The encoded protein is CASSQGREGNEQFF.

This clonotype was seen a handful of times. Relative to the germline gene, one junction end is altered; a read error may explain this. V usage is TRBV5-1 and J usage is TRBJ2-7, with TRBD1 identical over 7 bases. The CDR3 is made up of 14 amino acids. Germline CDR1 and CDR2: SGHRS and YFSETQ. The CDR3 loop reads CASSLGTASYEQYF. CDR3 DNA: TGCGCCAGCAGTTTGGGGACAGCCTCCTACGAGCAGTACTTC.

CDR3 protein: CSARGGYGYGTGEEKLFF. The CDR3 bases are TGCAGTGCTAGAGGAGGATATGGGTACGGGACAGGGGAAGAGAAACTGTTTTTT. The chain links TRBV20-1 to TRBJ1-4, with 10 bases matching TRBD1. CDR3 length: 18 residues. Germline V gene lookup returns CDR1 DFQATT and CDR2 SNEGSKA (reference sequence). V lost 1 base, J lost 11 bases, and 19 bases stayed unmatched.

The chain links TRBV30 to TRBJ1-5, with D possibly matching TRBD1 (5 bases). In germline, CDR1 is GTSNPN, CDR2 SVGIG (reference sequence). Trimming pared 0 bases from V and 4 bases from J, leaving 7 bases between. The CDR3 is made up of 13 amino acids. The CDR3 sequence is CAWSVEGNQPQHF. The CDR3, as DNA: TGTGCCTGGAGTGTAGAGGGGAATCAGCCCCAGCATTTT.

The CDR3, as DNA: TGTGCCAGCAGCCGAGGGACCCCCAGGTCCTACACCTTC. Protein product: CASSRGTPRSYTF. This chain links TRBV12-3 or TRBV12-4 with TRBJ1-2; a possible D gene is TRBD1 (5 bases). V was clipped by 6 bases and J by 10 bases, with 18 bases between them. The CDR3 is 13 amino acids.

The rearrangement uses TRBV7-8 and TRBJ2-2; D is ambiguous. V was shortened by 4 bases and J by 2 bases, with 8 bases between the two germline ends. Germline V gives CDR1 SGHVS, CDR2 FQNEAQ. This CDR3 has 14 residues. CDR3 nucleotides: TGTGCCAGCAGCTCTCGGGCCAACACCGGGGAGCTGTTTTTT. The encoded protein is CASSSRANTGELFF.

CDR3 bases: TGTGCCAGCAGCCTGGACAGGGGACTTTCACCCCTCCACTTT. Encoded protein: CASSLDRGLSPLHF. V gene TRBV11-2 combines with J gene TRBJ1-6; 9 nucleotides align to TRBD1. Trimming removed 5 bases from V and 9 bases from J; junction bases left unmatched: 5. CDR1 is SGHAT and CDR2 is FQNNGV in the germline V gene. This CDR3 contains 14 residues. Using reference TRBV11-2 and TRBJ1-6 for the parts outside the CDR3, the full variable domain is EAGVAQSPRYKIIEKRQSVAFWCNPISGHATLYWYQQILGQGPKLLIQFQNNGVVDDSQLPKDRFSAERLKGVDSTLKIQPAKLEDSAVYLCASSLDRGLSPLHFGNGTRLTVT.

The chain links TRBV5-1 to TRBJ1-6; 7 bases fit TRBD1. The length of the CDR3 is 15 residues. The V segment lost 4 bases and the J segment 9 bases; nucleotides outside the gene matches: 10. Germline CDR1 reads SGHRS; CDR2 reads YFSETQ. The CDR3 region has the DNA TGCGCCAGCAGCGTTTCGACAGGGATGAGTTCACCCCTCCACTTT. As protein: CASSVSTGMSSPLHF.

The J gene is TRBJ1-1, the V gene TRBV9, with a possible D match to TRBD1 (5 bases). Trimming pared 3 bases from V and 9 bases from J, leaving 18 bases between. The CDR3 loop spans 14 amino acids. Germline-derived CDR1 and CDR2 are SGDLS and YYNGEE. Written as DNA, the CDR3 is TGTGCCAGCAGCGGACCTCAGCAGGGATTTAAAGCTTTCTTT. It specifies CASSGPQQGFKAFF.

This chain uses TRBV28 with TRBJ1-1, with no clear D. V was pared by 6 bases and J by 6 bases, with 11 bases between. The CDR3 spans 12 residues. CDR1 is MDHEN and CDR2 is SYDVKM in the germline V gene. Here the CDR3 reads CASSDPPAEAFF. The DNA for the CDR3 is TGTGCCAGCAGCGACCCCCCCGCTGAAGCTTTCTTT.

V gene TRBV14 combines with J gene TRBJ1-4; a weak D match, TRBD1 (5 bases). Germline lookup yields CDR1 SGHDN and CDR2 FVKESK. The CDR3 has 15 residues. Between the trimmed V and J ends, which lost 2 bases and 0 bases, there was a span of 7 bases. The CDR3 sequence: CASSQRQSTNEKLFF. Here the CDR3 DNA reads TGTGCCAGCAGCCAAAGACAGTCAACTAATGAAAAACTGTTTTTT.

CDR3 in amino acids: CASSLGGEAETQYF. Written as DNA, the CDR3 is TGTGCCAGCAGCTTAGGGGGAGAAGCGGAGACCCAGTACTTC. The chain combines TRBV7-9 with TRBJ2-5; the D gene is possibly TRBD2 (5 bases). V was shortened by 1 base and J by 5 bases, with 11 bases between the two germline ends. Germline V gene sequence: CDR1 SEHNR, CDR2 FQNEAQ (reference sequence). The length of the CDR3 is 14 residues.

The gene calls are TRBV5-1 and TRBJ2-6, with 10 bases aligning to TRBD1. The CDR3 consists of 17 residues. CDR1 and CDR2 from the germline V gene are SGHRS and YFSETQ. J gave up 4 bases and V 1 base, and 5 bases lay outside the gene matches. CDR3 amino acids: CASSLRDRGVGANVLTF. Written as DNA, the CDR3 is TGCGCCAGCAGCTTGAGGGACAGGGGCGTCGGGGCCAACGTCCTGACTTTC.